The 2 T cell receptor beta chains listed next were all sequenced from one sample in a study of T cells in Graves' hyperthyroidism and ophthalmopathy. Amplified TCR beta CDR3 regions derived from RNA transcripts. During a first-round RT-PCR of the TCR CDR3, the HTBI primer set was used. TCRdb ran MiXCR on the multiplex PCR reads and lists one entry per CDR3 protein. The table includes hundreds of thousands of distinct CDR3 sequences, 14% to 15% detected once. Sequencing input: blood. All receptors derive from a man aged 18-30 years with Graves' ophthalmopathy.

This clonotype was recorded at least ten times. The rearrangement links TRBV3-1 to TRBJ2-7; D is tentatively TRBD1 or TRBD2 (5 bases each). The CDR3 loop spans 15 amino acids. The V end lost 3 bases, the J end lost 4 bases, and 16 bases lay between the germline ends. CDR1 is LGHDT, CDR2 YNNKEL, per germline (reference sequence). As DNA, the CDR3 is TGTGCCAGCAGCCAGGGACCCTTACCGTCTTACGAGCAGTACTTC. Translation: CASSQGPLPSYEQYF.

This clonotype has at least ten counts. The gene calls are TRBV11-2 and TRBJ2-4, with D unresolved. The CDR3 extends over 14 amino acids. Trimming left V 0 bases short and J 5 bases short, with 8 bases between. Germline V gene data show CDR1 as SGHAT and CDR2 as FQNNGV. In nucleotides, the CDR3 is TGTGCCAGCAGCTTAGATTCATGGGAAAACATTCAGTACTTC. Its protein product is CASSLDSWENIQYF. Looking up the rest from reference TRBV11-2 and TRBJ2-4 gives the full variable domain: EAGVAQSPRYKIIEKRQSVAFWCNPISGHATLYWYQQILGQGPKLLIQFQNNGVVDDSQLPKDRFSAERLKGVDSTLKIQPAKLEDSAVYLCASSLDSWENIQYFGAGTRLSVL.